This entry lists 18 T cell receptor beta chains sequenced from one sample in a study of beta chain features in type 1 diabetes. Findings of the study overall: All four CD4+ subsets from Type 1 diabetes patients carried moderately but significantly shorter TCRB CDR3s.

Reverse transcription of all isolated RNA meant that expressed TCRB transcripts were sequenced. Clones were read by immunoSEQ multiplex PCR, and TCRdb kept only the in-frame ones, dropping some. The table has about 160,000 clones, 6.5% to 10% seen once. Antigens of these TCRs are unknown. The sequencing sample was made of central memory CD4+ T cells from blood. The receptors come from a woman aged 18-35 years with type 1 diabetes.

The chain couples TRBV5-4 to TRBJ2-7, with 11 bases fitting TRBD2. After removal of 4 bases from V and 5 bases from J, the junction contained 5 bases not matched to a gene. The CDR3 consists of 14 residues. In germline, CDR1 is SGHNT, CDR2 YYREEE (reference sequence). CDR3 region: CASSATSGGDEQYF. Here the CDR3 DNA reads TGTGCCAGCAGCGCAACTAGCGGGGGAGACGAGCAGTACTTC.

This clone turned up a few times. The CDR3, as DNA: TGTGCCAGCAGCTTATCGGGAGGTTCTTACGAGCAGTACTTC. Protein sequence: CASSLSGGSYEQYF. This sequence joins TRBV7-2 and TRBJ2-7; TRBD2 aligns across 7 bases. Germline CDR1 reads SGHTA; CDR2 reads FQGNSA. CDR3 length: 14 amino acids. After removal of 2 bases from V and 4 bases from J, the junction contained 5 bases not matched to a gene.

The CDR3, as DNA: TGTGCCAGCAGCGTAGGGACTAGCGGGAGGGAGACCCAGTACTTC. Amino acid sequence: CASSVGTSGRETQYF. V gene TRBV9 combines with J gene TRBJ2-5; 14 nucleotides match TRBD2. The CDR3 runs to 15 residues. Germline lookup yields CDR1 SGDLS and CDR2 YYNGEE. Unmatched junction bases numbered 0, after V lost 0 bases and J lost 5 bases.

As concerns this clone: One end of the junction fails to match germline, which may point to a read error. The chain joins TRBV7-6 to TRBJ2-3, with TRBD2 identical over 10 bases. Germline CDR1 reads SGHVS; CDR2 reads FNYEAQ. CDR3 size: 13 residues. CDR3 bases: TGTGCCAGCAGCTTAGCGGGGCTAGCGGGAGTACGTTTT. Amino acids: CASSLAGLAGVRF.

The gene calls are TRBV7-3 and TRBJ1-1; unclear D gene. The CDR3 runs to 13 residues. V was trimmed by 4 bases and J by 1 base, leaving 7 bases between them. Germline CDR1 SGHTA, CDR2 FQGTGA. The CDR3 bases are TGTGCCAGCAGCTCTAGACCGAACACTGAAGCTTTCTTT. It yields the protein CASSSRPNTEAFF.

This clone was found a few times. This chain joins TRBV4-3 and TRBJ2-3, with 12 bases fitting TRBD2. The CDR3 runs to 17 residues. Losses at the gene ends were 4 bases for V and 1 base for J; bases not matched to a gene: 6. The germline CDR1 and CDR2 sequences are LGHNA and YSLEER. The CDR3 is CASSLTPSGRGTDTQYF. CDR3 in DNA: TGCGCCAGCAGCCTCACCCCTAGCGGGAGGGGCACAGATACGCAGTATTTT.

V is TRBV2 and J is TRBJ1-2; TRBD1 matches 8 bases. The germline CDR1 and CDR2 sequences are SNHLY and FYNNEI. This CDR3 contains 12 residues. Trimming cost V 6 bases and J 6 bases; bases outside gene matches: 3. The CDR3 loop reads CASRDRAHGYTF. As DNA, the CDR3 is TGTGCCAGCAGGGACAGGGCCCATGGCTACACCTTC.

V and J are TRBV4-2 and TRBJ2-7; D is perhaps TRBD1 (6 bases). Trimming took off 0 bases at V and 0 bases at J, with 9 bases between the two ends. Germline lookup yields CDR1 LGHNA and CDR2 YNFKEQ. The CDR3 covers 15 residues. The CDR3 DNA sequence: TGTGCCAGCAGCCAAGATGGACAGTCCTCCTACGAGCAGTACTTC. It is translated as CASSQDGQSSYEQYF.

This clone has a handful of counts. The V and J genes are TRBV7-9 and TRBJ2-1, with 10 bases identical to TRBD2. The CDR3 length is 14 residues. Germline CDR1 is SEHNR and CDR2 is FQNEAQ (reference sequence). The trim removed 4 bases at V and 6 bases at J, leaving 3 bases unmatched. The chain's CDR3 is CASSYGTSVNEQFF. As DNA, the CDR3 is TGTGCCAGCAGCTACGGGACTAGCGTCAATGAGCAGTTCTTC.

This clone occurred a few times. The chain links TRBV4-1 to TRBJ2-3; 7 bases agree with TRBD2. CDR3 size: 15 residues. CDR1 and CDR2 from the germline V gene are MGHRA and YSYEKL. V shed 4 bases, J shed 1 base, and the junction held 5 bases outside the gene matches. The CDR3, as DNA: TGCGCCAGCAGCCCGCTAGCGGAGCGCACAGATACGCAGTATTTT. It is translated as CASSPLAERTDTQYF.

The chain combines TRBV7-8 with TRBJ1-1, with a possible D match to TRBD1 (6 bases). The V and J ends lost 5 bases and 5 bases respectively, with 15 bases between them. This CDR3 region has 14 residues. CDR1 is SGHVS, CDR2 FQNEAQ, per germline. For the CDR3, the DNA is TGTGCCAGCAGCCCCCCCTCAGGGGATACTGAAGCTTTCTTT. Protein product: CASSPPSGDTEAFF.

This clone was observed many times. J is TRBJ1-1 and V is TRBV30; D is ambiguous. V lost 5 bases, J lost 6 bases, and 10 bases lay in between. Germline V gene lookup returns CDR1 GTSNPN and CDR2 SVGIG (reference sequence). This CDR3 has 11 residues. Written as DNA, the CDR3 is TGTGCCTGGGCCCTCGGGGCTGAAGCTTTCTTT. Amino acids: CAWALGAEAFF.

V usage is TRBV5-1 and J usage is TRBJ1-6; D unresolved. The CDR3 totals 15 residues. The V gene lost 3 bases and the J gene lost 7 bases, with 14 bases spanning the gap. Per germline, CDR1 SGHRS and CDR2 YFSETQ. The CDR3 nucleotides read TGCGCCAGCAGCTGGGGAGAGGGCGGCAATTCACCCCTCCACTTT. Translating it yields CASSWGEGGNSPLHF. Looking up the rest from reference TRBV5-1 and TRBJ1-6 gives the full variable domain: KAGVTQTPRYLIKTRGQQVTLSCSPISGHRSVSWYQQTPGQGLQFLFEYFSETQRNKGNFPGRFSGRQFSNSRSEMNVSTLELGDSALYLCASSWGEGGNSPLHFGNGTRLTVT.

This clone showed up just a few times. The chain employs TRBV14 and TRBJ1-2, with a tentative D call TRBD1 (6 bases). Germline V gene sequence: CDR1 SGHDN, CDR2 FVKESK. Between the trimmed V and J ends, which lost 1 base and 8 bases, there was a span of 11 bases. The CDR3 consists of 13 residues. The chain's CDR3 is CASSQVSQGGYTF. The CDR3 nucleotides are TGTGCCAGCAGCCAAGTATCCCAGGGGGGCTACACCTTC.

The chain combines TRBV6-5 with TRBJ2-5, with 8 bases aligning to TRBD2. The CDR3 length is 14 residues. The junction had 7 bases not matched to a gene; V was cut back by 6 bases and J by 4 bases. Germline CDR1 reads MNHEY; CDR2 reads SVGAGI. DNA of the CDR3: TGTGCCAGCAGCCCCGGACTAGCTACAGAGACCCAGTACTTC. Its protein product is CASSPGLATETQYF.

This chain links TRBV21-1 with TRBJ1-2. TRBV21-1 is an annotated pseudogene. The CDR3 covers 11 residues. The CDR3 nucleotides read TGTGCCAGCAGCAAAGGCGTTGGCTACACCTTC. It encodes CASSKGVGYTF.

This clone turned up a few times. The chain recombines TRBV18 with TRBJ1-5; D is possibly TRBD1 (6 bases). The CDR3 is 15 amino acids. V dropped 0 bases and J dropped 3 bases, with 9 bases sitting between them. The germline V gene encodes CDR1 KGHSH and CDR2 LQKENI. Written as DNA, the CDR3 is TGTGCCAGCTCACCACCGGGACAATCCAATCAGCCCCAGCATTTT. Residues: CASSPPGQSNQPQHF.

The chain has TRBV5-1 and TRBJ2-7; TRBD1 agrees at 10 bases. The CDR3 runs 14 residues. V shed 0 bases, J shed 3 bases, and the junction held 0 bases outside the gene matches. CDR1 SGHRS and CDR2 YFSETQ come from the germline V gene. In DNA form, the CDR3 reads TGCGCCAGCAGCTTGGGGGACAGGGGCTACGAGCAGTACTTC. It yields the protein CASSLGDRGYEQYF.